This T cell receptor beta chain was recovered during a study of cytotoxic CD8 clonotypes in ibrutinib-treated CLL. Study context: On average, over 90,000 productive rearrangements and around 250,000 productive templates per sample.

This clone was seen once. Here immunoSEQ multiplex PCR was the method, and the copy in TCRdb shows in-frame clones only, minus some. This table holds 15,000 or so clones, about 61% found once. Trimming stripped 0 bases from V and 4 bases from J, with 18 bases between. CDR1 and CDR2 from the germline V gene are SEHNR and FQNEAQ (reference sequence). The CDR3 sequence is 17 residues long. This clonotype was obtained from a human donor with chronic lymphocytic leukemia. The rearrangement uses TRBV7-9 and TRBJ1-1, with D possibly TRBD1 on 6 matching bases. The sequencing used PBMCs, collected after 12 months of ibrutinib treatment. CDR3 bases: TGTGCCAGCAGCTTAGCGCTGGGGGGGGCACGTTCCACTGAAGCTTTCTTT. Residues: CASSLALGGARSTEAFF. Based on the CDR3 plus reference TRBV7-9 and TRBJ1-1, the full variable domain is DTGVSQNPRHKITKRGQNVTFRCDPISEHNRLYWYRQTLGQGPEFLTYFQNEAQLEKSRLLSDRFSAERPKGSFSTLEIQRTEQGDSAMYLCASSLALGGARSTEAFFGQGTRLTVV.